This T cell receptor (beta chain) originates from a study of cytomegalovirus exposure and HLA in healthy donors. Comments on this clone: No antigen is known for it.

Germline-derived CDR1 and CDR2 are GTSNPN and SVGIG (reference sequence). This CDR3 is built from 12 residues. V dropped 3 bases and J dropped 2 bases, with 7 bases sitting between them. The PCR made use of 60 Vbeta and 13 Jbeta primers. Clones were read by immunoSEQ multiplex PCR, and TCRdb kept only the in-frame ones, dropping some. The table has 120,000 or so clones, 80% seen once; the top ten hold more than 3%. Notes on the study in general: It was shown in a later analysis that HLA-associated TCR beta chains were more clonally expanded than other, equally common chains. A prior analysis recorded that most TCR beta V segments were productive about 87% or about 30% of the time.

The sample consisted of PBMCs. The genes are TRBV30 and TRBJ1-2; D is undetermined. This receptor was identified in a male donor in good health and CMV-seronegative. The CDR3 protein is CAWRTRNYGYTF. In DNA, the CDR3 is TGTGCCTGGAGGACACGAAACTATGGCTACACCTTC.